A selection of T cell receptor beta chains follows, all from one sample in a study of OX40 agonist ivuxolimab in advanced cancers. Only in-frame clones appear in the TCRdb table, and some are missing; sequencing was by immunoSEQ multiplex PCR. The data hold about 80,000 clones, with approximately 83% observed a single time. This specimen was CD4+ or CD8+ T cells sorted from blood, taken in a trial of the OX40 agonist ivuxolimab. These receptors were taken from an adult with an advanced solid tumor such as melanoma, head and neck, liver or kidney cancer. Both conserved end residues are part of each CDR3. The D gene is left open where the match is weak. Clone size is shown for a subset of rows, as once, few, many or a class of expanded clone.

D | J | size | V | CDR3 | DNA
- | TRBJ1-1 | - | TRBV6-6 | CASSYGVGTEAFF | TGTGCCAGCAGTTACGGGGTCGGCACTGAAGCTTTCTTT
TRBD1 | TRBJ2-1 | - | TRBV9 | CASTSTGGANHEQFF | TGTGCCAGCACCAGTACAGGGGGCGCCAATCATGAGCAGTTCTTC
- | TRBJ1-2 | - | TRBV5-5 | CASSSDGQIFYGYTF | TGTGCCAGCAGTTCGGACGGGCAAATCTTCTATGGCTACACCTTC
- | TRBJ1-6 | - | TRBV7-2 | CASSPRQAISPLHF | TGTGCCAGCAGCCCTAGACAGGCGATTTCACCCCTCCACTTT
TRBD2 | TRBJ2-3 | - | TRBV5-1 | CASSLGAGGSLGTDTQYF | TGCGCCAGCAGCTTGGGAGCGGGAGGATCCCTCGGCACAGATACGCAGTATTTT
- | TRBJ2-1 | - | TRBV19 | CASSANEVEQFF | TGTGCCAGTTCAGCTAATGAGGTTGAGCAGTTCTTC
- | TRBJ2-7 | - | TRBV7-3 | CASSLAGLDEQYF | TGTGCCAGCAGCTTAGCAGGACTCGACGAGCAGTACTTC
TRBD2 | TRBJ2-3 | - | TRBV10-3 | CAISGNRGASGGASTDTQYF | TGTGCCATCAGTGGGAACCGGGGGGCTAGCGGGGGAGCTAGCACAGATACGCAGTATTTT
- | TRBJ1-1 | - | TRBV11-1 | CASRPNMNTEAFF | TGTGCCAGCCGCCCTAACATGAACACTGAAGCTTTCTTT
TRBD2 | TRBJ2-7 | - | TRBV11-3 | CASSLGGGYEQYF | TGTGCCAGCAGCTTAGGGGGGGGTTACGAGCAGTACTTC
- | TRBJ1-4 | few | TRBV19 | CASSHNSGATNEKLFF | TGTGCCAGTAGCCACAATTCTGGGGCGACTAATGAAAAACTGTTTTTT
TRBD2 | TRBJ2-1 | - | TRBV12-5 | CASAFGTSGGGGLYNEQFF | TGTGCTAGTGCCTTTGGGACTAGCGGGGGGGGAGGCCTTTACAATGAGCAGTTCTTC
- | TRBJ1-1 | - | TRBV25-1 | CASRPPGPMNTEAFF | TGTGCCAGCAGGCCGCCGGGACCGATGAACACTGAAGCTTTCTTT
- | TRBJ2-7 | once | TRBV4-3 | CASSQEALYEQYF | TGCGCCAGCAGCCAAGAGGCCCTGTACGAGCAGTACTTC
- | TRBJ1-4 | - | TRBV18 | CASSPDRSNEKLFF | TGTGCCAGCTCACCAGACAGGTCTAATGAAAAACTGTTTTTT
- | TRBJ2-7 | - | TRBV28 | CASVGNGGEQYF | TGTGCCAGCGTTGGGAACGGCGGCGAGCAGTACTTC
- | TRBJ1-1 | - | TRBV30 | CAWSPGQNTEAFF | TGTGCCTGGAGTCCGGGACAGAACACTGAAGCTTTCTTT
- | TRBJ2-3 | - | TRBV30 | CAWSVTGGQVTDTQYF | TGTGCCTGGAGTGTAACCGGGGGCCAGGTCACAGATACGCAGTATTTT